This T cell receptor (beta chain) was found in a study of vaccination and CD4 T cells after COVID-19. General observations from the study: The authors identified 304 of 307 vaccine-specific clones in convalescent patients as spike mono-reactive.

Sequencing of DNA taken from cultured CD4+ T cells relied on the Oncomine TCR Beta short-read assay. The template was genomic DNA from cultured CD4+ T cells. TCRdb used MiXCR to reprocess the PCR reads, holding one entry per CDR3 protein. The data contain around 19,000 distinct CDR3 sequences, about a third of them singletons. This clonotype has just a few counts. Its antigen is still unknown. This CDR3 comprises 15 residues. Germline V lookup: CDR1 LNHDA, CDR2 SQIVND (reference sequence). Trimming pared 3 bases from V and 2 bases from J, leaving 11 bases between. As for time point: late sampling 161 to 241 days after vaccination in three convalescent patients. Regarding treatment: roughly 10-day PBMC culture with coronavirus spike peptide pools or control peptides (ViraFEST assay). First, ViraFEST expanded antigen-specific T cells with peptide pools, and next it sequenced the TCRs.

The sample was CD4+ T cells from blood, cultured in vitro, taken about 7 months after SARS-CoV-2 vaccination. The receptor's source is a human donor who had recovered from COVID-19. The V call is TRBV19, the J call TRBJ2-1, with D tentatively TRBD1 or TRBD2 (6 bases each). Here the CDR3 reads CASSMSRGPYNEQFF. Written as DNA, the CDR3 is TGTGCCAGTAGTATGTCCCGGGGGCCCTACAATGAGCAGTTCTTC.